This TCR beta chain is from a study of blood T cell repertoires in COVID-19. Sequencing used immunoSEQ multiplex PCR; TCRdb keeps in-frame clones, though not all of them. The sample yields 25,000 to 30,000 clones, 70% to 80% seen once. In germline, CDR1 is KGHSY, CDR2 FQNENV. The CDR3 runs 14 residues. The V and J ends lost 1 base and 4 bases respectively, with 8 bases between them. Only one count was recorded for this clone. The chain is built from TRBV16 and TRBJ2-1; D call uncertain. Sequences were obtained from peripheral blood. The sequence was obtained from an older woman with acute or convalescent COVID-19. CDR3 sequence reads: CASSQFSHYNEQFF. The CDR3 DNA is TGTGCCAGCAGCCAATTTAGTCATTACAATGAGCAGTTCTTC.